This is a list of T cell receptor beta chains from one sample in a study of T cell responses to AZD1222 COVID-19 vaccine. Libraries were prepared by immunoSEQ multiplex PCR; TCRdb keeps only in-frame clonotypes and omits some of them. The data show 250,000 to 300,000 clones, 94% seen once. The sample was peripheral blood, taken 28 days after the second AZD1222 dose. These receptors came from an adult who received the AZD1222 COVID-19 vaccine. Each CDR3 is given with its conserved first and last residue. D genes are given only for firm matches. Clone size is shown for a subset of rows, as once, few, many or a class of expanded clone.

cdr3_aa | cdr3_nt | j_call | d_call | clone_size | v_call
CASSTRQGPGGTQYF | TGTGCCAGTAGTACCAGACAGGGCCCTGGGGGGACCCAGTACTTC | TRBJ2-5 | TRBD1 | - | TRBV19
CASSSNGKHSYNQPQHF | TGTGCCAGCAGCTCTAACGGGAAGCACAGTTACAATCAGCCCCAGCATTTT | TRBJ1-5 | - | - | TRBV5-6
CASSITGTGGSGYTF | TGTGCCAGTAGTATAACCGGGACAGGGGGAAGTGGCTACACCTTC | TRBJ1-2 | TRBD1 | - | TRBV19
CASSLAKTEAFF | TGTGCCAGCAGTTTAGCGAAGACTGAAGCTTTCTTT | TRBJ1-1 | - | once | TRBV28
CASSSRQGFSNQPQHF | TGTGCCAGCAGTTCCCGACAGGGGTTTAGCAATCAGCCCCAGCATTTT | TRBJ1-5 | TRBD1 | - | TRBV28
CASSLSPSRDEQFF | TGTGCCAGCAGCTTAAGTCCAAGCAGGGATGAGCAGTTCTTC | TRBJ2-1 | - | - | TRBV7-3
CASSLSLNEVNTEAFF | TGTGCCAGCAGTTTATCGTTGAACGAAGTGAACACTGAAGCTTTCTTT | TRBJ1-1 | - | - | TRBV27
CASSLGRTGGKLFF | TGTGCCAGCAGCTTGGGAAGGACAGGCGGAAAACTGTTTTTT | TRBJ1-4 | TRBD1 | few | TRBV5-4
CASSQASYEQYF | TGTGCCAGCAGCCAGGCCTCCTACGAGCAGTACTTC | TRBJ2-7 | - | - | TRBV3-1/TRBV3-2
CASSSPGTGDNSPLHF | TGTGCCAGCAGCTCACCCGGGACAGGGGATAATTCACCCCTCCACTTT | TRBJ1-6 | TRBD1 | - | TRBV5-5
CASSPRQGNNSPLHF | TGTGCCAGCTCACCACGGCAGGGTAATAATTCACCCCTCCACTTT | TRBJ1-6 | - | - | TRBV18
CASSSVAGEQYF | TGTGCCAGTAGTAGTGTAGCGGGGGAGCAGTACTTC | TRBJ2-7 | TRBD2 | few | TRBV19
CASSSKSRGGYTF | TGTGCCAGCAGTTCCAAGTCCAGGGGTGGCTACACCTTC | TRBJ1-2 | - | - | TRBV28
CASTLLGETQYF | TGTGCCAGCACACTCTTGGGAGAGACCCAGTACTTC | TRBJ2-5 | - | - | TRBV3-1/TRBV3-2
CASGLGDIQYF | TGTGCGTCAGGCTTAGGGGACATTCAGTACTTC | TRBJ2-4 | - | - | TRBV7-3
CASTPGTDRMNTEAFF | TGTGCCAGCACCCCCGGGACAGACAGAATGAACACTGAAGCTTTCTTT | TRBJ1-1 | TRBD1 | - | TRBV5-4
CASSISGPSYEQYF | TGTGCCAGTAGTATCTCCGGGCCCTCCTACGAGCAGTACTTC | TRBJ2-7 | - | - | TRBV19
CASGTSSYEQYF | TGTGCCAGCGGAACTAGTTCCTACGAGCAGTACTTC | TRBJ2-7 | - | - | TRBV7-9
CASSLYGGEQFF | TGTGCCAGCAGTTTATACGGCGGGGAGCAGTTCTTC | TRBJ2-1 | - | - | TRBV28
CASSYRLAGETQYF | TGTGCCAGCAGTTACCGCCTAGCTGGAGAGACCCAGTACTTC | TRBJ2-5 | - | - | TRBV28
CASSLNQGRTGEQFF | TGCGCCAGCAGCTTAAACCAGGGGAGGACCGGTGAGCAGTTCTTC | TRBJ2-1 | - | - | TRBV5-1
CASSLSPGTGGYTF | TGCGCCAGCAGCCTGAGTCCAGGGACTGGCGGCTACACCTTC | TRBJ1-2 | - | - | TRBV5-1
CASSSRRRTQYF | TGTGCCAGCAGTTCCCGGCGGAGGACCCAGTACTTC | TRBJ2-5 | - | few | TRBV28
CASSQLYRVWNQPQHF | TGCGCCAGCAGCCAATTATACAGGGTGTGGAATCAGCCCCAGCATTTT | TRBJ1-5 | - | - | TRBV4-3
CASSTPPGDQPQHF | TGTGCCAGCAGTACACCTCCTGGGGATCAGCCCCAGCATTTT | TRBJ1-5 | - | - | TRBV28
CASSPIQPDRGIISYNSPLHF | TGTGCCAGCAGTCCAATACAACCGGACAGGGGGATTATCTCCTATAATTCACCCCTCCACTTT | TRBJ1-6 | TRBD1 | - | TRBV28
CASRPSSGAAADTQYF | TGTGCCAGCAGACCTTCTAGCGGGGCGGCGGCAGATACGCAGTATTTT | TRBJ2-3 | TRBD2 | - | TRBV6-6
CASTRGGRAFF | TGTGCCAGCACCCGGGGGGGGAGAGCTTTCTTT | TRBJ1-1 | - | once | TRBV12-3/TRBV12-4